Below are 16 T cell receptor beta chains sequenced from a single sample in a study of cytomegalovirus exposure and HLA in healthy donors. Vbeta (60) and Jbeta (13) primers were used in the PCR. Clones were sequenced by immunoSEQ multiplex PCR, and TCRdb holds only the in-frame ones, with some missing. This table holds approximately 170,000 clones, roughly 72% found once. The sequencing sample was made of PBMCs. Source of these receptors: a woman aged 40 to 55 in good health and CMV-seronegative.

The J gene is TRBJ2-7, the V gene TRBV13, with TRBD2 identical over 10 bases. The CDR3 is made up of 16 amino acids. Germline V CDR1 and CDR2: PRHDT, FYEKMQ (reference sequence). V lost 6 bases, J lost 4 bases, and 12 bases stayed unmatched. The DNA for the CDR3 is TGTGCCAGCAGTTCACCCAGAGCTAGCGGGAGTTACGAGCAGTACTTC. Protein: CASSSPRASGSYEQYF.

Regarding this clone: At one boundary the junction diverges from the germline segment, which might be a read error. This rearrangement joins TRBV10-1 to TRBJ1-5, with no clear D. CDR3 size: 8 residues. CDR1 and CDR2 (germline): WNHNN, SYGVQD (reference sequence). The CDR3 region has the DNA TGCGCCAGCAGTGAGTCGGAGTTT. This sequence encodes CASSESEF.

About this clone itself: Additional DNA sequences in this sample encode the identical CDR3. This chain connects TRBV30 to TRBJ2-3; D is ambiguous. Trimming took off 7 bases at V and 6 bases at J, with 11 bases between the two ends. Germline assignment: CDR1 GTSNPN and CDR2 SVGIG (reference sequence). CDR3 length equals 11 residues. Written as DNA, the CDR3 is TGTGCCTCCACGAGTGAGGATACGCAGTATTTT. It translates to CASTSEDTQYF.

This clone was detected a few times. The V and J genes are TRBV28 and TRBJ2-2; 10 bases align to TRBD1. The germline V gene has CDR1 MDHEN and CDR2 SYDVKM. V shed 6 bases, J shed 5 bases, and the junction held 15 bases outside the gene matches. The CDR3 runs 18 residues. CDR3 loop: CASSTVLWGQGRTGELFF. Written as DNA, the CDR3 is TGTGCCAGCAGCACCGTTTTATGGGGACAGGGGAGGACCGGGGAGCTGTTTTTT.

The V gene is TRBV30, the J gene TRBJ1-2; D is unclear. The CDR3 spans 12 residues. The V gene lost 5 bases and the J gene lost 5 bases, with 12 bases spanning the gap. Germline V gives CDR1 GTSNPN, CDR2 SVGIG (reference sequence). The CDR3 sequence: CAWGPPLYGYTF. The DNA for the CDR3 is TGTGCCTGGGGCCCCCCGTTATATGGCTACACCTTC.

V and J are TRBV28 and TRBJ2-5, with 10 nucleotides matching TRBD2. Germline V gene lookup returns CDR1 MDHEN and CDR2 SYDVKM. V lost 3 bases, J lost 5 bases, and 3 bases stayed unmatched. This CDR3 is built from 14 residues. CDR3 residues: CASSFLAGEETQYF. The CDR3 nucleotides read TGTGCCAGCAGTTTCCTAGCGGGAGAGGAGACCCAGTACTTC.

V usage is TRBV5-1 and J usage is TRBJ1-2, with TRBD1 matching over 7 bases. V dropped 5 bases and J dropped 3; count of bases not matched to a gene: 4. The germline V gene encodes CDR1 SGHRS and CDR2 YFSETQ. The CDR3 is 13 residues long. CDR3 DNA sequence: TGCGCCAGCAGAGGGGGCCGCGACTATGGCTACACCTTC. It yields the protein CASRGGRDYGYTF.

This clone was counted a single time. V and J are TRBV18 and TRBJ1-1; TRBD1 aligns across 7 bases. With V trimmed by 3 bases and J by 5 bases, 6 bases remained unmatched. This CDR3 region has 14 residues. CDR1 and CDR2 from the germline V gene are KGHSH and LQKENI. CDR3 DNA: TGTGCCAGCTCACCGCAAGGGGGCCAGACTGAAGCTTTCTTT. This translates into CASSPQGGQTEAFF.

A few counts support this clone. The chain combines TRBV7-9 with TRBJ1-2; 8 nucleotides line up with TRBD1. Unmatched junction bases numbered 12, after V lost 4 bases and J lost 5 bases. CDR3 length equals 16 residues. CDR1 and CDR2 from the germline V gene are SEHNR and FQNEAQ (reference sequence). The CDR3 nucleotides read TGTGCCAGCAGCTCAACCACAGGGGGGAACGATTATGGCTACACCTTC. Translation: CASSSTTGGNDYGYTF.

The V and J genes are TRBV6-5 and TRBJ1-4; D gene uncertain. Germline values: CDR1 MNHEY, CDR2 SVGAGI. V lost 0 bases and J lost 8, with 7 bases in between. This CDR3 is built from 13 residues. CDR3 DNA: TGTGCCAGCAGTTACTCCGCGAACGAAAAACTGTTTTTT. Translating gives CASSYSANEKLFF.

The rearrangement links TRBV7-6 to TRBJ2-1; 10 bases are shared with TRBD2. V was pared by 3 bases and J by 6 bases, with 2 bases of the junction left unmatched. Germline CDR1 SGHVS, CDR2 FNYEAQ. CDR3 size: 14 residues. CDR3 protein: CASSFLAGVNEQFF. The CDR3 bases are TGTGCCAGCAGCTTCCTAGCGGGAGTCAATGAGCAGTTCTTC.

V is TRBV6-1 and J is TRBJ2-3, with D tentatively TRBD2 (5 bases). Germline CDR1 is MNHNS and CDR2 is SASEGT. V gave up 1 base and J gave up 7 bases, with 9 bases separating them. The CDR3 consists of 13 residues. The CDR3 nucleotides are TGTGCCAGCAGTGAAGAGGGAGAGAATACGCAGTATTTT. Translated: CASSEEGENTQYF.

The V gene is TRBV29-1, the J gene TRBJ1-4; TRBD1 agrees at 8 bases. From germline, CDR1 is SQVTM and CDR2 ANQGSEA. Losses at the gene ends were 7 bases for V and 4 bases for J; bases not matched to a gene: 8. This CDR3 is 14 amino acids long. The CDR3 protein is CSALVQGGNEKLFF. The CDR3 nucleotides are TGCAGCGCCCTTGTACAGGGGGGTAATGAAAAACTGTTTTTT.

This CDR3 is CASSYSRPGNAYEQYF. CDR3 DNA sequence: TGTGCCAGCAGTTACTCGAGGCCAGGGAATGCCTACGAGCAGTACTTC. The V gene is TRBV6-5, the J gene TRBJ2-7; D is possibly TRBD1 (5 bases). V lost 0 bases to trimming and J lost 2 bases, with 14 bases between them. CDR3 length equals 16 residues. CDR1 and CDR2 from the germline V gene are MNHEY and SVGAGI.

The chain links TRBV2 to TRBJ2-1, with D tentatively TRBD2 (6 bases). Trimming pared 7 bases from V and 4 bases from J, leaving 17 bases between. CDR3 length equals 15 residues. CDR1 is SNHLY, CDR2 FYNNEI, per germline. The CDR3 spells CASTRENTYYNEQFF. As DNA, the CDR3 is TGTGCCAGCACCCGGGAGAATACCTATTACAATGAGCAGTTCTTC. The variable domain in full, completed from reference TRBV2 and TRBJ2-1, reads EPEVTQTPSHQVTQMGQEVILRCVPISNHLYFYWYRQILGQKVEFLVSFYNNEISEKSEIFDDQFSVERPDGSNFTLKIRSTKLEDSAMYFCASTRENTYYNEQFFGPGTRLTVL.

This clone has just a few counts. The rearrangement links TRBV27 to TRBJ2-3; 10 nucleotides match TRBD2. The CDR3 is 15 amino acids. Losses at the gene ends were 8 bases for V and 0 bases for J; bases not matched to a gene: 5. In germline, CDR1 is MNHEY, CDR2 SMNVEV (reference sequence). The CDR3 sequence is CASWSTSGSTDTQYF. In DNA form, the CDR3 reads TGTGCCAGCTGGTCGACTAGCGGGAGCACAGATACGCAGTATTTT.